The rows below give T cell receptor beta chains drawn from one sample of a study of shared clonotypes between healthy human individuals. Libraries were prepared by immunoSEQ multiplex PCR; TCRdb keeps only in-frame clonotypes and omits some of them. The sample has some 2,500,000 clones, 93% seen once; the top ten hold about 0.39%. Sequenced sample: naive CD4+ T cells from PBMCs. The receptor set was obtained from a man in his late teens or twenties in good health. Some clones in this sample may be carry-over from other donors' samples. CDR3s leave out the opening cysteine and the closing phenylalanine or tryptophan. Each record gives: CDR3 protein, J gene, V gene.

CDR3: ASSYSGQGRNEQF
J: TRBJ2-1
V: TRBV6-6

CDR3: ASSPPGPYYGYT
J: TRBJ1-2
V: TRBV4-1

CDR3: ASSERRYEQY
J: TRBJ2-7
V: TRBV6-1

CDR3: ASSVDSNYGYT
J: TRBJ1-2
V: TRBV9

CDR3: ASSFRSDAGAPYEQY
J: TRBJ2-7
V: TRBV27

CDR3: ASSRGTGGPETQY
J: TRBJ2-5
V: TRBV25-1

CDR3: ASSRTITSTDTQY
J: TRBJ2-3
V: TRBV6-5

CDR3: ASSEVRGASSTDTQY
J: TRBJ2-3
V: TRBV19

CDR3: ASSMGQGFNYGYT
J: TRBJ1-2
V: TRBV19

CDR3: ASSFPSNEQF
J: TRBJ2-1
V: TRBV5-1

CDR3: ASSSRETQY
J: TRBJ2-5
V: TRBV5-6

CDR3: ASRRDSYEQY
J: TRBJ2-7
V: TRBV28

CDR3: SVPGRYEQY
J: TRBJ2-7
V: TRBV29-1

CDR3: ASSVEWEGLTGRMNTGELF
J: TRBJ2-2
V: TRBV9

CDR3: ASSELRDTEAF
J: TRBJ1-1
V: TRBV6-1

CDR3: ASSPPLETQY
J: TRBJ2-5
V: TRBV18

CDR3: ASSSTGSGANVLT
J: TRBJ2-6
V: TRBV6-6

CDR3: ASKGGRSTYYNEQF
J: TRBJ2-1
V: TRBV28

CDR3: ASSGTQY
J: TRBJ2-5
V: TRBV6-6

CDR3: AWSVGQGRFGDTQY
J: TRBJ2-3
V: TRBV30

CDR3: ASSLAGAHYGYT
J: TRBJ1-2
V: TRBV5-4

CDR3: ASSFADRTGELF
J: TRBJ2-2
V: TRBV5-1

CDR3: ASSPLTSSEGYT
J: TRBJ1-2
V: TRBV18